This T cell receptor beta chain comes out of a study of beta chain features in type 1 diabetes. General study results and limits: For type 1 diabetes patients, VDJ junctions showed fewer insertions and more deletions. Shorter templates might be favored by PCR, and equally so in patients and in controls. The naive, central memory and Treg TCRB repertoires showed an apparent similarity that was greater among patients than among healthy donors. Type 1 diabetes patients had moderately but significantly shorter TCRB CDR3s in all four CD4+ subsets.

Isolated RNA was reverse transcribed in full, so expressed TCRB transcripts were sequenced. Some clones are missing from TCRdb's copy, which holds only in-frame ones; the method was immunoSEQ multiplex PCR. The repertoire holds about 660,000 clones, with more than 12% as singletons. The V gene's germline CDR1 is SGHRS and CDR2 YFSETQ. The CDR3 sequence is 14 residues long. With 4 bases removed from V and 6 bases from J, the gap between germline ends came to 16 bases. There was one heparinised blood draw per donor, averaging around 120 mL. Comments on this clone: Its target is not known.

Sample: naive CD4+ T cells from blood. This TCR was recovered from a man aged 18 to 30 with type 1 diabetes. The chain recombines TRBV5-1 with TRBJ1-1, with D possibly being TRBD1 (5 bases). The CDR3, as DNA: TGCGCCAGCAGCGCGGGACCCGGAGCGGCTGAAGCTTTCTTT. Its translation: CASSAGPGAAEAFF. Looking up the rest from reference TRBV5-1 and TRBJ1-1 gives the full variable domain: KAGVTQTPRYLIKTRGQQVTLSCSPISGHRSVSWYQQTPGQGLQFLFEYFSETQRNKGNFPGRFSGRQFSNSRSEMNVSTLELGDSALYLCASSAGPGAAEAFFGQGTRLTVV.